Sequencing of this T cell receptor beta chain was carried out in a study of CD8 T cells in ankylosing spondylitis. Study conclusions and caveats: Within peripheral blood, clones linked to disease were CD8+ and relatively rare.

Using quantitative 5'-RACE with molecular barcodes, the authors made TCR beta libraries. TCRdb reprocessed the 5' RACE reads with MiXCR, giving one entry per CDR3 protein. The data hold under 300,000 distinct CDR3 sequences, with roughly a tenth observed a single time. This clonotype was observed a handful of times. Antigen: not known. Trimming removed 3 bases from V and 6 bases from J, with 13 bases in between. The CDR3 extends over 13 amino acids. Germline-derived CDR1 and CDR2 are SGHRS and YFSETQ. This receptor was identified in a male donor with ankylosing spondylitis or in good health (not recorded which). V gene TRBV5-1 combines with J gene TRBJ2-7; D possibly uses TRBD1 or TRBD2 (6 bases each). Specimen: blood, either unsorted or a sorted T cell fraction (not recorded which). The CDR3 loop reads CASSSWGAGEQYF. CDR3 bases: TGCGCCAGCAGCTCCTGGGGGGCCGGCGAGCAGTACTTC.